One T cell receptor (beta chain) is described in this entry. The antigen is undetermined. Sequence at one end of the junction differs from germline and may be a read error. These data belong to a study of cytomegalovirus exposure and HLA in healthy donors. The primer mix had 60 Vbeta and 13 Jbeta primers. The method was immunoSEQ multiplex PCR; TCRdb's version includes in-frame clones alone and lacks a portion of them. The sample has 170,000 or so clones, just over 75% seen once. Overall study results and limits: When a later analysis compared HLA-associated TCR beta chains with equally common others, the HLA-associated chains turned out to be more clonally expanded and to have lower generation probabilities. Because they were indistinguishable, some V segments, including TRBV6-2 and TRBV6-3, were excluded.

Germline CDR1 LGHNA, CDR2 YNFKEQ. This CDR3 has 17 residues. This chain links TRBV4-2 with TRBJ2-7, with D tentatively TRBD2 (6 bases). Input material: PBMCs. The receptor was isolated from a woman aged 55-70 years in good health and CMV-seropositive. The CDR3, as DNA: TGTGCCAGCAGCCAAGATCTAGGGGCGGGGCCGTCCTACGGGCAGTACTTC. Translated: CASSQDLGAGPSYGQYF.